This entry concerns a single T cell receptor beta chain. All donors participated as healthy donors of bone marrow. Vbeta (60) and Jbeta (13) primers were used in the PCR. Sequencing used immunoSEQ multiplex PCR; TCRdb keeps in-frame clones, though not all of them. Seen here are some 120,000 clones, about 80% observed once, and the top ten hold approximately 2.6%. The data belong to a study of cytomegalovirus exposure and HLA in healthy donors. V lost 6 bases to trimming and J lost 1 base; unmatched junction nucleotides: 8. Germline CDR1 and CDR2: SNHLY and FYNNEI. The CDR3 runs to 15 residues. This chain connects TRBV2 to TRBJ2-7; 8 bases are a match to TRBD2. The sample was PBMCs. The sequence was collected from a female donor in good health and CMV-seronegative. CDR3 nucleotides: TGTGCCAGCAGCGGGGGGGGATACAATTCCTACGAGCAGTACTTC. It translates to CASSGGGYNSYEQYF.